Below are 15 T cell receptor beta chains sequenced from a single sample in a study of T cells after yellow fever vaccination. Each CDR3 protein is one row after TCRdb ran MiXCR on the 5' RACE reads. The sample includes just under 600,000 distinct CDR3 sequences, approximately 12% seen only once; the top ten take around an eighth. Sequenced here: PBMCs, sampled on the day of the yellow fever booster vaccination. These receptor sequences come from a man aged 25-45 years who received the YFV17D yellow fever vaccine.

V is TRBV10-3 and J is TRBJ2-7; possible D gene TRBD2, 6 bases. The V and J ends lost 6 bases and 1 base respectively, with 10 bases between them. Germline V gene lookup returns CDR1 ENHRY and CDR2 SYGVKD. There are 13 residues in the CDR3. The CDR3 region is CAIRGGISYEQYF. DNA for the CDR3: TGTGCCATCAGGGGCGGGATATCCTACGAGCAGTACTTC.

The V gene is TRBV12-5, the J gene TRBJ1-5, with D unresolved. CDR1 is LGHNT, CDR2 FRNRAP, per germline. With 2 bases removed from V and 2 bases from J, the gap between germline ends came to 10 bases. The CDR3 has 15 amino acids. For the CDR3, the DNA is TGTGCTAGTGGTTTGTTTGGGCAGGGCAATCAGCCCCAGCATTTT. Amino acids: CASGLFGQGNQPQHF.

CDR3 nucleotide sequence: TGTGCCAGCATCCCGGGACAATTGGAGACCCAGTACTTC. It translates to CASIPGQLETQYF. The chain carries TRBV21-1 and TRBJ2-5; the table names TRBD1, a call not compared with the DNA. TRBV21-1 is a pseudogene. This CDR3 has 13 residues.

V gene TRBV7-9 combines with J gene TRBJ2-7; D gene uncertain. Per germline, CDR1 SEHNR and CDR2 FQNEAQ (reference sequence). The CDR3 has 13 amino acids. Trimming stripped 3 bases from V and 6 bases from J, with 12 bases between. The CDR3 region is CASSFSTVAEQYF. The CDR3 DNA follows: TGTGCCAGCAGCTTCTCGACGGTAGCCGAGCAGTACTTC.

The rearrangement uses TRBV5-6 and TRBJ2-6; 8 bases align to TRBD1. Per the germline V gene, CDR1 is SGHDT and CDR2 is YYEEEE. V gave up 2 bases and J gave up 4 bases; unmatched junction bases: 8. This CDR3 region has 17 residues. The CDR3 is CASSFTRTGSGANVLTF. The CDR3 DNA is TGTGCCAGCAGCTTTACACGGACAGGGAGCGGGGCCAACGTCCTGACTTTC.

This clonotype has just a few counts. The rearrangement joins TRBV20-1 to TRBJ2-7; perhaps D is TRBD1 or TRBD2 (5 bases each). Trimming shortened V by 3 bases and J by 2 bases, and 20 bases separated the two germline ends. The CDR3 loop spans 16 amino acids. The germline CDR1 and CDR2 sequences are DFQATT and SNEGSKA (reference sequence). CDR3 in amino acids: CSASPPFGAWAYEQYF. The CDR3 nucleotides read TGCAGTGCTAGCCCACCTTTCGGGGCTTGGGCCTACGAGCAGTACTTC.

The V call is TRBV30, the J call TRBJ2-2, with no clear D. Trimming removed 2 bases at V and 11 bases at J, with 6 bases between. In germline, CDR1 is GTSNPN, CDR2 SVGIG (reference sequence). The CDR3 is 10 amino acids. The CDR3, as DNA: TGTGCCTGGAGTACTGGAGAGCTGTTTTTT. This encodes CAWSTGELFF.

This chain links TRBV5-1 with TRBJ2-7, with D possibly called TRBD1 or TRBD2 (6 bases each). Trimming stripped 7 bases from V and 7 bases from J, with 27 bases between. The CDR3 has 16 residues. Germline assignment: CDR1 SGHRS and CDR2 YFSETQ. CDR3 bases: TGCGCCAGCCAAGTATCTTCGGGGGCCCAAACCCGGGAGCAGTACTTC. Its protein is CASQVSSGAQTREQYF.

The V and J genes are TRBV19 and TRBJ2-1; tentative D call: TRBD2 (6 bases). Germline V gene lookup returns CDR1 LNHDA and CDR2 SQIVND (reference sequence). V was cut by 3 bases and J by 5 bases, with 17 bases left in between. The CDR3 is made up of 16 amino acids. The DNA of the CDR3 is TGTGCCAGTAGTATTTCCGCTAGCGCTGGGAACAATGAGCAGTTCTTC. Encoded protein: CASSISASAGNNEQFF.

This clonotype was seen a few times. This chain joins TRBV29-1 and TRBJ2-7, with 15 nucleotides matching TRBD2. CDR1 and CDR2 from the germline V gene are SQVTM and ANQGSEA. After removal of 7 bases from V and 10 bases from J, the junction contained 5 bases not matched to a gene. The CDR3 loop spans 12 amino acids. The CDR3 bases are TGCAGCGCTGGACTAGCGGGAGGGCCCCAGTACTTC. As protein: CSAGLAGGPQYF.

The count of this clonotype is one. The V and J genes are TRBV5-1 and TRBJ1-2; D remains ambiguous. Germline CDR1 and CDR2: SGHRS and YFSETQ. V was trimmed by 2 bases and J by 3 bases, leaving 17 bases between them. The CDR3 extends over 16 amino acids. This CDR3 is CASSFPGNLGYYGYTF. For the CDR3, the DNA is TGCGCCAGCAGCTTTCCTGGGAATCTGGGCTACTATGGCTACACCTTC.

The chain recombines TRBV29-1 with TRBJ2-7, with a weak D call TRBD2 (5 bases). Trimming took off 4 bases at V and 2 bases at J, with 15 bases between the two ends. CDR1 and CDR2 from the germline V gene are SQVTM and ANQGSEA. CDR3 length: 14 residues. The CDR3 reads CSVGMGDPTYEQYF. In DNA, the CDR3 is TGCAGCGTTGGAATGGGAGATCCCACCTACGAGCAGTACTTC.

This clonotype was observed at least ten times. This chain links TRBV7-6 with TRBJ2-7; possibly TRBD1 for D (7 bases). This CDR3 has 13 amino acids. Between the trimmed V and J ends, which lost 5 bases and 3 bases, there was a span of 11 bases. CDR1 is SGHVS, CDR2 FNYEAQ, per germline. As DNA, the CDR3 is TGTGCCAGCAGCGCGGGACAGATCTACGAGCAGTACTTC. As protein: CASSAGQIYEQYF.

V and J are TRBV5-1 and TRBJ1-4; perhaps TRBD1 as D (6 bases). The CDR3 loop spans 15 amino acids. V lost 6 bases to trimming and J lost 0 bases, with 12 bases between them. The germline V gene has CDR1 SGHRS and CDR2 YFSETQ. This chain's CDR3 is CASNKQGPTNEKLFF. Here the CDR3 DNA reads TGCGCCAGCAACAAACAGGGACCAACTAATGAAAAACTGTTTTTT.

The sample holds a few counts of this clonotype. V is TRBV14 and J is TRBJ2-1; a weak D match, TRBD2 (6 bases). With 3 bases removed from V and 5 bases from J, the gap between germline ends came to 14 bases. The V gene's germline CDR1 is SGHDN and CDR2 FVKESK. CDR3 size: 15 residues. The chain's CDR3 is CASSHLRTTNNEQFF. Here the CDR3 DNA reads TGTGCCAGCAGCCACCTCAGGACTACCAACAATGAGCAGTTCTTC.